The 31 T cell receptor beta chains listed next were all sequenced from one sample in a study of OX40 agonist ivuxolimab in advanced cancers. Clones were read by immunoSEQ multiplex PCR, and TCRdb kept only the in-frame ones, dropping some. The table has roughly 150,000 clones, 94% seen once. The source was CD4+ or CD8+ T cells sorted from blood, collected in a trial of the OX40 agonist ivuxolimab. The source of these receptors is an adult with an advanced solid tumor such as melanoma, head and neck, liver or kidney cancer.

The J gene is TRBJ2-6, the V gene TRBV7-3; D might be TRBD1 (6 bases). Trimming shortened V by 4 bases and J by 0 bases, and 13 bases separated the two germline ends. Per the germline V gene, CDR1 is SGHTA and CDR2 is FQGTGA. There are 17 residues in the CDR3. The CDR3 protein is CASSSQGSGSGANVLTF. CDR3 sequence (DNA): TGTGCCAGCAGCTCCCAGGGGTCGGGCTCTGGGGCCAACGTCCTGACTTTC.

This chain uses TRBV7-8 with TRBJ1-2, with D possibly TRBD1 on 5 matching bases. The V gene's germline CDR1 is SGHVS and CDR2 FQNEAQ. The CDR3 sequence is 16 residues long. With 1 base removed from V and 0 bases from J, the gap between germline ends came to 12 bases. CDR3 sequence: CASSLVGAATNYGYTF. The CDR3, as DNA: TGTGCCAGCAGCTTAGTAGGGGCGGCGACTAACTATGGCTACACCTTC.

This rearrangement joins TRBV4-1 to TRBJ2-6; TRBD1 agrees at 7 bases. Germline V gene lookup returns CDR1 MGHRA and CDR2 YSYEKL. V dropped 4 bases and J dropped 0; count of bases not matched to a gene: 6. The CDR3 is 17 amino acids. The CDR3 sequence is CASSLGQETSGANVLTF. In DNA form, the CDR3 reads TGCGCCAGCAGCCTCGGACAGGAGACCTCTGGGGCCAACGTCCTGACTTTC.

Only a few counts were recorded for this clone. V gene TRBV6-6 combines with J gene TRBJ1-2; 8 positions agree with TRBD1. CDR1 is MNHNY, CDR2 SVGAGI, per germline (reference sequence). This CDR3 has 13 residues. V was pared by 6 bases and J by 5 bases, with 5 bases of the junction left unmatched. CDR3 sequence reads: CASRPTGGYGYTF. DNA for the CDR3: TGTGCCAGCAGACCTACAGGGGGGTATGGCTACACCTTC.

The chain has TRBV7-2 and TRBJ1-3; weak D call: TRBD1 (6 bases). The ends were cut back, 5 bases at V and 4 bases at J, with 18 bases in the middle. The CDR3 length is 16 residues. CDR1 and CDR2 from the germline V gene are SGHTA and FQGNSA. CDR3 DNA sequence: TGTGCCAGCAGCCCGCAGGGGCAGGGTAGGGGAAACACCATATATTTT. Translating it yields CASSPQGQGRGNTIYF.

About this clone itself: The same CDR3 can be traced to other DNA sequences in this sample. As DNA, the CDR3 is TGTGCCAGCAGTGAGGCTTACGAGCAGTACTTC. The encoded protein is CASSEAYEQYF. The gene calls are TRBV2 and TRBJ2-7; no clear D. Germline loops: CDR1 SNHLY, CDR2 FYNNEI. The CDR3 has 11 amino acids. Trimming cost V 3 bases and J 4 bases, with 4 bases left between them.

This chain links TRBV4-3 with TRBJ2-7; perhaps D is TRBD1 or TRBD2 (5 bases each). Trimming left V 6 bases short and J 1 base short, with 16 bases between. Germline CDR1 LGHNA, CDR2 YSLEER. The CDR3 has 15 residues. In nucleotides, the CDR3 is TGCGCCAGCAGGAGGGATCGGGACGGATCCTACGAGCAGTACTTC. Its protein is CASRRDRDGSYEQYF.

The chain has TRBV7-9 and TRBJ1-1; D unclear. CDR3 length equals 13 residues. Germline V gene lookup returns CDR1 SEHNR and CDR2 FQNEAQ (reference sequence). With 5 bases removed from V and 3 bases from J, the gap between germline ends came to 10 bases. The CDR3 loop is CASSPRGDTEAFF. The CDR3 coding sequence is TGTGCCAGCAGCCCCCGCGGCGACACTGAAGCTTTCTTT.

This chain connects TRBV4-1 to TRBJ1-1; possible D gene TRBD1, 5 bases. V was pared by 4 bases and J by 5 bases, with 14 bases between. The CDR3 covers 14 residues. Germline values: CDR1 MGHRA, CDR2 YSYEKL. The CDR3 loop reads CASSPGHGYTEAFF. The CDR3 DNA reads TGCGCCAGCAGCCCAGGACACGGCTATACTGAAGCTTTCTTT.

V is TRBV19 and J is TRBJ1-4, with D possibly matching TRBD1 (5 bases). Germline V gene data show CDR1 as LNHDA and CDR2 as SQIVND (reference sequence). V was shortened by 5 bases and J by 7 bases, with 17 bases between the two germline ends. This CDR3 is 15 amino acids long. CDR3 region: CASSPRSGGGEKLFF. In DNA form, the CDR3 reads TGTGCCAGTAGTCCCCGCAGCGGGGGTGGTGAAAAACTGTTTTTT.

The V and J genes are TRBV6-5 and TRBJ2-1; 10 bases map to TRBD2. The CDR3 runs to 15 residues. Germline CDR1 and CDR2: MNHEY and SVGAGI. Unmatched junction bases numbered 3, after V lost 0 bases and J lost 7 bases. CDR3 DNA sequence: TGTGCCAGCAGTTACTCGGCTAGCGGGAGAAATGAGCAGTTCTTC. Amino acids: CASSYSASGRNEQFF.

The chain is built from TRBV11-1 and TRBJ1-1, with 7 bases that match TRBD1. V shed 2 bases, J shed 0 bases, and the junction held 6 bases outside the gene matches. The CDR3 sequence is 16 residues long. Germline CDR1 is SGHAT and CDR2 is FQDESV (reference sequence). CDR3 in DNA: TGTGCCAGCAGCTTAAGGACAGGAGCAATGAACACTGAAGCTTTCTTT. Translation gives CASSLRTGAMNTEAFF. Supplemented by reference TRBV11-1 and TRBJ1-1, the full variable domain reads EAEVAQSPRYKITEKSQAVAFWCDPISGHATLYWYRQILGQGPELLVQFQDESVVDDSQLPKDRFSAERLKGVDSTLKIQPAELGDSAMYLCASSLRTGAMNTEAFFGQGTRLTVV.

This clone was observed a handful of times. J is TRBJ2-7 and V is TRBV5-8, with D possibly TRBD2 on 6 matching bases. CDR3 length equals 16 residues. Trimming removed 2 bases from V and 4 bases from J, with 19 bases in between. The germline V gene encodes CDR1 SGHTS and CDR2 YDEGEE. This CDR3 reads CASSLDWAAEGYEQYF. The CDR3 region has the DNA TGTGCCAGCAGCTTAGATTGGGCGGCGGAGGGGTACGAGCAGTACTTC.

This chain links TRBV14 with TRBJ2-2; D not certain. This CDR3 comprises 12 residues. V dropped 5 bases and J dropped 6 bases, with 7 bases sitting between them. Germline V gene sequence: CDR1 SGHDN, CDR2 FVKESK. CDR3: CASSLGPGELFF. CDR3 nucleotide sequence: TGTGCCAGCAGCTTAGGTCCCGGGGAGCTGTTTTTT.

The chain links TRBV19 to TRBJ1-5; a weak D match, TRBD1 (5 bases). CDR3 size: 15 residues. V lost 4 bases and J lost 0, with 10 bases in between. CDR1 and CDR2 from the germline V gene are LNHDA and SQIVND (reference sequence). The CDR3 sequence: CASSTEGTSNQPQHF. CDR3 DNA sequence: TGTGCCAGTAGTACAGAAGGGACTAGCAATCAGCCCCAGCATTTT.

This chain's CDR3 is CASKSGAGNTIYF. CDR3 nucleotides: TGTGCCAGCAAGTCAGGGGCAGGAAACACCATATATTTT. This chain links TRBV28 with TRBJ1-3; TRBD1 might be the D (6 bases). The V gene's germline CDR1 is MDHEN and CDR2 SYDVKM. The CDR3 runs to 13 residues. V lost 7 bases to trimming and J lost 4 bases, with 11 bases between them.

The chain has TRBV9 and TRBJ1-5, with TRBD1 identical over 7 bases. In germline, CDR1 is SGDLS, CDR2 YYNGEE. This CDR3 is 14 amino acids long. The V and J ends lost 7 bases and 6 bases, in that order; junction bases with no gene match: 10. In DNA form, the CDR3 reads TGTGCCAGCGGGAGTGACAGGACAGGTCAGCCCCAGCATTTT. As protein: CASGSDRTGQPQHF.

J is TRBJ2-5 and V is TRBV11-2; 9 nucleotides line up with TRBD1. The J call may be faulty, since TRBJ2-7 better matches the DNA end. Looked up from germline, CDR1 is SGHAT and CDR2 is FQNNGV. CDR3 length: 16 residues. The DNA of the CDR3 is TGTGCCAGCAGCCAGATCCGTAACAGGGGGCTCGACGAGCAGTACTTC. Translating it yields CASSQIRNRGLDEQYF.

The chain joins TRBV27 to TRBJ2-6; 13 bases are a match to TRBD2. The CDR3 has 20 amino acids. Germline assignment: CDR1 MNHEY and CDR2 SMNVEV (reference sequence). With V trimmed by 6 bases and J by 4 bases, 15 bases remained unmatched. CDR3 amino acids: CASSTFTSGGAWRGANVLTF. For the CDR3, the DNA is TGTGCCAGCAGCACCTTTACTAGCGGGGGGGCCTGGCGAGGGGCCAACGTCCTGACTTTC. Using reference TRBV27 and TRBJ2-6 for the parts outside the CDR3, the full variable domain is EAQVTQNPRYLITVTGKKLTVTCSQNMNHEYMSWYRQDPGLGLRQIYYSMNVEVTDKGDVPEGYKVSRKEKRNFPLILESPSPNQTSLYFCASSTFTSGGAWRGANVLTFGAGSRLTVL.

The rearrangement joins TRBV18 to TRBJ1-2; D might be TRBD1 (5 bases). The CDR3 extends over 15 amino acids. The germline V gene encodes CDR1 KGHSH and CDR2 LQKENI. Trimming removed 3 bases at V and 4 bases at J, with 15 bases between. The CDR3 nucleotides are TGTGCCAGCTCACCTACGGTGACAGAATTCTATGGCTACACCTTC. Its protein is CASSPTVTEFYGYTF.

The chain combines TRBV19 with TRBJ2-5, with 9 positions matching TRBD1. The CDR3 has 16 amino acids. The V segment lost 0 bases and the J segment 5 bases; nucleotides outside the gene matches: 7. Germline values: CDR1 LNHDA, CDR2 SQIVND (reference sequence). The CDR3 loop reads CASSIDLGTGRETQYF. The CDR3 DNA reads as TGTGCCAGTAGTATAGATCTGGGGACAGGGAGGGAGACCCAGTACTTC.

This chain connects TRBV6-1 to TRBJ1-3; D perhaps matches TRBD1 (5 bases). Trimming cost V 1 base and J 6 bases, with 19 bases left between them. Germline V CDR1 and CDR2: MNHNS, SASEGT. CDR3 size: 17 residues. The CDR3 protein is CASSEGGGTRGLNTIYF. The CDR3 DNA follows: TGTGCCAGCAGTGAAGGGGGGGGGACTCGAGGCTTAAACACCATATATTTT.

The chain has TRBV11-2 and TRBJ2-1; 8 nucleotides agree with TRBD1. This CDR3 is built from 14 residues. Germline CDR1 and CDR2: SGHAT and FQNNGV. The trim removed 5 bases at V and 9 bases at J, leaving 9 bases unmatched. Here the CDR3 reads CASSPWQGAVEQFF. The CDR3 region has the DNA TGTGCCAGCAGCCCGTGGCAGGGGGCTGTTGAGCAGTTCTTC. The full variable domain, in which reference TRBV11-2 and TRBJ2-1 provide the parts outside the CDR3, is EAGVAQSPRYKIIEKRQSVAFWCNPISGHATLYWYQQILGQGPKLLIQFQNNGVVDDSQLPKDRFSAERLKGVDSTLKIQPAKLEDSAVYLCASSPWQGAVEQFFGPGTRLTVL.

The chain combines TRBV19 with TRBJ2-7, with D unresolved. V was clipped by 3 bases and J by 0 bases, with 6 bases between them. The CDR3 has 13 amino acids. Germline V lookup: CDR1 LNHDA, CDR2 SQIVND (reference sequence). The CDR3 here is CASSMGNSYEQYF. The CDR3 nucleotides are TGTGCCAGTAGTATGGGTAACTCCTACGAGCAGTACTTC.

The chain uses TRBV11-2 and TRBJ2-5, with 9 bases aligning to TRBD2. V lost 0 bases and J lost 6; bases outside the gene matches: 8. Germline V CDR1 and CDR2: SGHAT, FQNNGV. The CDR3 spans 16 residues. In DNA form, the CDR3 reads TGTGCCAGCAGCTTAGATTGGGCTAGCGGGACGAAGACCCAGTACTTC. This codes for CASSLDWASGTKTQYF.

In its sample, this clone was seen once. The chain carries TRBV28 and TRBJ1-1; D gene uncertain. The CDR3 length is 17 residues. Germline assignment: CDR1 MDHEN and CDR2 SYDVKM. Trimming shortened V by 5 bases and J by 0 bases, and 19 bases separated the two germline ends. The DNA of the CDR3 is TGTGCCAGCAGTCCGCGGGAGAGAGCACTTATGAACACTGAAGCTTTCTTT. Residues: CASSPRERALMNTEAFF.

The chain uses TRBV6-5 and TRBJ1-3; D call uncertain. The CDR3 covers 13 residues. Germline V lookup: CDR1 MNHEY, CDR2 SVGAGI. V shed 8 bases and J shed 3 bases, with 11 bases lying between them. The CDR3 region is CASRKALGNTIYF. CDR3 bases: TGTGCCAGCCGGAAGGCTCTTGGAAACACCATATATTTT.

The chain uses TRBV11-1 and TRBJ1-1; a possible D gene is TRBD1 (6 bases). CDR1 is SGHAT, CDR2 FQDESV, per germline (reference sequence). CDR3 size: 17 residues. V lost 4 bases to trimming and J lost 0 bases, with 18 bases between them. This CDR3 reads CASSSVGWGQVNTEAFF. DNA of the CDR3: TGTGCCAGCAGCTCAGTTGGTTGGGGGCAAGTGAACACTGAAGCTTTCTTT.

The rearrangement links TRBV18 to TRBJ2-7, with 7 bases lining up with TRBD2. CDR1 is KGHSH, CDR2 LQKENI, per germline. The junction had 13 bases not matched to a gene; V was cut back by 1 base and J by 1 base. This CDR3 spans 18 amino acids. DNA of the CDR3: TGTGCCAGCTCACCACTCAGCATCGGTCCGGGACTATCCTACGAGCAGTACTTC. Translated: CASSPLSIGPGLSYEQYF.

V usage is TRBV4-1 and J usage is TRBJ2-5; D possibly matches TRBD1 or TRBD2 (5 bases each). Trimming took off 1 base at V and 3 bases at J, with 15 bases between the two ends. Germline CDR1 MGHRA, CDR2 YSYEKL. The CDR3 totals 16 residues. The CDR3 loop reads CASSQVGAGWEETQYF. The CDR3 DNA is TGCGCCAGCAGCCAAGTCGGGGCAGGGTGGGAAGAGACCCAGTACTTC.

This chain joins TRBV9 and TRBJ1-1, with D tentatively TRBD1 (6 bases). V lost 4 bases to trimming and J lost 8 bases, with 18 bases between them. This CDR3 spans 14 amino acids. Germline CDR1 reads SGDLS; CDR2 reads YYNGEE. In nucleotides, the CDR3 is TGTGCCAGCAGCCTGGGGGGTACAGGGAAGGAAGCTTTCTTT. Protein sequence: CASSLGGTGKEAFF.